These 22 T cell receptor beta chains originate from one sample sequenced in a study of shared clonotypes between healthy human individuals. Assay used: immunoSEQ multiplex PCR; TCRdb lists only in-frame clones, some missing. Of about 680,000 clones listed, about 91% are singletons. Naive CD8 cells lacked CD45RO, underwent positive selection for CCR7 and left out terminally differentiated effector memory CD45RA+ cells. The sequencing sample was made of naive CD8+ T cells sorted from blood. The receptors were sampled from a man aged 25 to 40 in good health.

The rearrangement links TRBV30 to TRBJ2-2; 10 bases map to TRBD2. Germline CDR1 and CDR2: GTSNPN and SVGIG (reference sequence). The junction had 3 bases not matched to a gene; V was cut back by 5 bases and J by 6 bases. The CDR3 sequence is 13 residues long. CDR3 region: CAWGLADPGELFF. For the CDR3, the DNA is TGTGCCTGGGGACTAGCGGATCCCGGGGAGCTGTTTTTT.

The chain employs TRBV7-9 and TRBJ2-1; D is possibly TRBD2 (6 bases). Germline CDR1 is SEHNR and CDR2 is FQNEAQ (reference sequence). The length of the CDR3 is 19 residues. Between the trimmed V and J ends, which lost 3 bases and 5 bases, there was a span of 26 bases. The DNA of the CDR3 is TGTGCCAGCAGCTTCAACCCAAAGCTCGGGGCTAGCGCAGACAATGAGCAGTTCTTC. Amino acids: CASSFNPKLGASADNEQFF.

The V call is TRBV27, the J call TRBJ1-2, with D uncertain. In germline, CDR1 is MNHEY, CDR2 SMNVEV (reference sequence). CDR3 length: 17 amino acids. V was trimmed by 4 bases and J by 3 bases, leaving 21 bases between them. Here the CDR3 reads CASSSNHRGLNDYGYTF. The CDR3 DNA follows: TGTGCCAGCAGTTCCAACCACCGAGGGTTAAACGACTATGGCTACACCTTC.

Concerning this clone: At the DNA level, this CDR3 is encoded by other sequences in the same sample as well. The rearrangement joins TRBV5-1 to TRBJ2-7; no clear D. Per germline, CDR1 SGHRS and CDR2 YFSETQ. The CDR3 is 11 amino acids. V was shortened by 3 bases and J by 4 bases, with 5 bases between the two germline ends. CDR3 loop: CASSSSYEQYF. The CDR3 nucleotides are TGCGCCAGCAGCTCTTCGTACGAGCAGTACTTC.

The rearrangement joins TRBV7-2 to TRBJ2-7; 9 nucleotides match TRBD2. Germline CDR1 is SGHTA and CDR2 is FQGNSA. V gave up 4 bases and J gave up 2 bases; unmatched junction bases: 12. The CDR3 covers 17 residues. The CDR3 DNA follows: TGTGCCAGCAGCTCACACCCGGGACTAGCTATGACCTACGAGCAGTACTTC. Protein sequence: CASSSHPGLAMTYEQYF.

The rearrangement links TRBV4-1 to TRBJ2-3, with 11 bases fitting TRBD2. CDR3 length: 16 amino acids. CDR1 MGHRA and CDR2 YSYEKL come from the germline V gene. V was pared by 1 base and J by 2 bases, with 2 bases of the junction left unmatched. CDR3 DNA sequence: TGCGCCAGCAGCCAAGTACTAGCGGGGGCCACAGATACGCAGTATTTT. This codes for CASSQVLAGATDTQYF.

This sequence joins TRBV28 and TRBJ1-1, with a tentative D call TRBD1 (6 bases). The V end was cut by 2 bases, the J end by 10 bases, with 14 bases between. The length of the CDR3 is 13 residues. Germline V gives CDR1 MDHEN, CDR2 SYDVKM. Written as DNA, the CDR3 is TGTGCCAGCAGTTTAGCCCCAAGGGGGGCAGCTTTCTTT. It specifies CASSLAPRGAAFF.

The chain employs TRBV4-1 and TRBJ2-3; TRBD2 matches at 8 bases. V was pared by 4 bases and J by 0 bases, with 9 bases of the junction left unmatched. The CDR3 is 17 residues long. CDR1 and CDR2 (germline): MGHRA, YSYEKL. The CDR3 region is CASSPPQGTRSTDTQYF. CDR3 nucleotides: TGCGCCAGCAGCCCTCCTCAGGGGACTAGGAGCACAGATACGCAGTATTTT.

V gene TRBV7-9 combines with J gene TRBJ1-1, with D uncertain. Germline V gene data show CDR1 as SEHNR and CDR2 as FQNEAQ (reference sequence). The CDR3 contains 11 residues. Trimming shortened V by 4 bases and J by 3 bases, and 3 bases separated the two germline ends. The CDR3 coding sequence is TGTGCCAGCAGCTGGGACACTGAAGCTTTCTTT. It specifies CASSWDTEAFF.

This clone has ten or more counts. The V and J genes are TRBV28 and TRBJ2-7; TRBD1 aligns across 7 bases. CDR1 is MDHEN and CDR2 is SYDVKM in the germline V gene. The junction had 6 bases not matched to a gene; V was cut back by 7 bases and J by 6 bases. The CDR3 runs to 12 residues. CDR3 amino acids: CASTGGNFEQYF. The CDR3 DNA reads as TGTGCCAGCACAGGGGGAAACTTCGAGCAGTACTTC. The variable domain in full, with the rest retrieved from reference TRBV28 and TRBJ2-7, is DVKVTQSSRYLVKRTGEKVFLECVQDMDHENMFWYRQDPGLGLRLIYFSYDVKMKEKGDIPEGYSVSREKKERFSLILESASTNQTSMYLCASTGGNFEQYFGPGTRLTVT.

The chain couples TRBV10-3 to TRBJ2-1, with 8 bases that match TRBD2. Looked up from germline, CDR1 is ENHRY and CDR2 is SYGVKD. This CDR3 has 17 amino acids. V shed 6 bases and J 5 bases; nucleotides not matched to a gene: 15. CDR3 residues: CAIRAQGRTSHNNEQFF. In DNA form, the CDR3 reads TGTGCCATCAGGGCCCAAGGAAGGACTAGCCATAACAATGAGCAGTTCTTC.

The CDR3 protein is CASSEERMNTEAFF. CDR3 nucleotide sequence: TGTGCCAGCAGCGAAGAACGCATGAACACTGAAGCTTTCTTT. The chain couples TRBV7-9 to TRBJ1-1; D uncertain. Germline V gene data show CDR1 as SEHNR and CDR2 as FQNEAQ (reference sequence). Deletions cut 5 bases from V and 0 bases from J, with 10 bases between. CDR3 size: 14 residues.

CDR3 bases: TGCGCCAGCAGTGAGTCCGTCGGCTACGAGCAGTACTTC. This sequence encodes CASSESVGYEQYF. The J gene is TRBJ2-7, the V gene TRBV10-1; D is ambiguous. CDR3 size: 13 residues. The germline V and J ends were trimmed by 0 bases and 3 bases, with 6 bases remaining between them. Germline V gene lookup returns CDR1 WNHNN and CDR2 SYGVQD (reference sequence).

V and J are TRBV5-4 and TRBJ2-2, with TRBD2 matching 11 bases. V lost 4 bases and J lost 3; bases outside the gene matches: 5. The germline V gene has CDR1 SGHNT and CDR2 YYREEE (reference sequence). This CDR3 is built from 16 residues. Here the CDR3 DNA reads TGTGCCAGCAGCATCCGACTAGCGGGATACACCGGGGAGCTGTTTTTT. As protein: CASSIRLAGYTGELFF.

V gene TRBV6-1 combines with J gene TRBJ1-2, with 7 positions matching TRBD1. V dropped 6 bases and J dropped 2; count of bases not matched to a gene: 3. CDR1 is MNHNS and CDR2 is SASEGT in the germline V gene. This CDR3 comprises 13 residues. This CDR3 is CASSPGQNYGYTF. CDR3 coding DNA: TGTGCCAGCAGCCCGGGACAGAACTATGGCTACACCTTC.

This CDR3 reads CASNELETLSNEQFF. The DNA for the CDR3 is TGTGCCAGCAACGAACTAGAAACATTGTCCAATGAGCAGTTCTTC. This sequence joins TRBV5-4 and TRBJ2-1; a weak D match, TRBD2 (5 bases). V dropped 6 bases and J dropped 6 bases, with 19 bases sitting between them. The germline V gene encodes CDR1 SGHNT and CDR2 YYREEE (reference sequence). This CDR3 region has 15 residues.

The chain employs TRBV2 and TRBJ2-5; TRBD2 aligns across 13 bases. The CDR3 contains 16 residues. Trimming took 6 bases from V and 5 from J; bases not matched to a gene: 9. Germline V gene lookup returns CDR1 SNHLY and CDR2 FYNNEI. The chain's CDR3 is CASRRTSGRRRETQYF. The CDR3 DNA reads as TGTGCCAGCAGGCGGACTAGCGGGAGACGTAGGGAGACCCAGTACTTC.

The chain has TRBV30 and TRBJ2-5, with TRBD2 as a possible D gene (6 bases). The CDR3 extends over 14 amino acids. Trimming took 1 base from V and 0 from J, leaving 9 bases between them. Looked up from germline, CDR1 is GTSNPN and CDR2 is SVGIG (reference sequence). In DNA form, the CDR3 reads TGTGCCTGGAGTGAACGGGGGTACCAAGAGACCCAGTACTTC. Translated, it gives CAWSERGYQETQYF.

This CDR3 reads CASSLLGTEIPYEQYF. The CDR3, as DNA: TGTGCCAGCAGTTTATTGGGCACAGAGATCCCCTACGAGCAGTACTTC. This chain links TRBV27 with TRBJ2-7; D remains ambiguous. This CDR3 has 16 residues. V dropped 1 base and J dropped 2 bases, with 15 bases sitting between them. In germline, CDR1 is MNHEY, CDR2 SMNVEV (reference sequence).

The rearrangement joins TRBV13 to TRBJ2-2, with D hard to call. The V end lost 8 bases, the J end lost 8 bases, and 12 bases lay between the germline ends. This CDR3 is built from 12 residues. Germline V lookup: CDR1 PRHDT, CDR2 FYEKMQ (reference sequence). The CDR3 DNA follows: TGTGCCAGCGTTTTGGGATTAGGGGAGCTGTTTTTT. Translated: CASVLGLGELFF.

The chain employs TRBV2 and TRBJ2-7, with D unclear. CDR3 length: 11 residues. V was trimmed by 6 bases and J by 3 bases, leaving 6 bases between them. CDR1 and CDR2 from the germline V gene are SNHLY and FYNNEI. In DNA, the CDR3 is TGTGCCAGCAGGGAGCACTACGAGCAGTACTTC. Its translation is CASREHYEQYF.

V and J are TRBV10-3 and TRBJ2-5; 10 bases match TRBD1. This CDR3 spans 17 amino acids. V dropped 5 bases and J dropped 2; count of bases not matched to a gene: 11. Germline V gene sequence: CDR1 ENHRY, CDR2 SYGVKD. This CDR3 reads CAISRFWDRGDQETQYF. For the CDR3, the DNA is TGTGCCATCAGTCGATTTTGGGACAGGGGAGATCAAGAGACCCAGTACTTC.